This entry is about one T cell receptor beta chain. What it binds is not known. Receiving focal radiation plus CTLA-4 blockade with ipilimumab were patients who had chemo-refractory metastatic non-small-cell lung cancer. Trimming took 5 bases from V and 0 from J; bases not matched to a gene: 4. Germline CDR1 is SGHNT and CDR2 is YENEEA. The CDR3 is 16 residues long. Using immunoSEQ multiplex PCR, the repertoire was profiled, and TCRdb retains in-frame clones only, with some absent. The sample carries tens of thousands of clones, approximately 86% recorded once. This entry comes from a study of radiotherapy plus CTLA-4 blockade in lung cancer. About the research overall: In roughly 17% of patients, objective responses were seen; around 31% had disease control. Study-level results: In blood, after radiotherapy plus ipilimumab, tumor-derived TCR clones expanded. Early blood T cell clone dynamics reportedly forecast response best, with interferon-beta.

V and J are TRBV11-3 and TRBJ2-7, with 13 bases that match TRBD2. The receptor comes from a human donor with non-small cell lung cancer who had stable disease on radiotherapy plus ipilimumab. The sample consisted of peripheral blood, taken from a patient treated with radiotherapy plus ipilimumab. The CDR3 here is CASSPGTSGNSYEQYF. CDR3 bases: TGTGCCAGCAGCCCTGGGACTAGCGGGAACTCCTACGAGCAGTACTTC.